This T cell receptor beta chain came from a study of blood T cell repertoires in COVID-19. For the study at large: The study drew acute and convalescent COVID-19 samples from the United States, Italy and Spain. From T cells, B-cell-depleted T cells, or PBMCs came the material, which was cDNA or gDNA.

In the study's own analysis: From reference gene primer amplification, estimates of nucleated cell counts were derived. The method was immunoSEQ multiplex PCR; TCRdb's version includes in-frame clones alone and lacks a portion of them. V and J calls and clone size are given by that table; D and trimming were obtained from the DNA. The sample consists of some 200,000 clones, 83% of them appearing once. This sequence originates from a woman between 40 and 55 years old with acute or convalescent COVID-19. The specimen was peripheral blood.

CDR3 in DNA: TGTGCCAGCAGTTACGTCGTACAGGGGGCCCGCTATGGCTACACCTTC. Translated: CASSYVVQGARYGYTF. V is TRBV6-2 or TRBV6-3 and J is TRBJ1-2; 9 bases agree with TRBD1. The ends lost 2 bases at V and 4 bases at J; junction bases unmatched: 8. Germline V gene sequence: CDR1 MNHEY, CDR2 SVGEGT. The CDR3 is made up of 16 amino acids.